Listed here are 28 T cell receptor beta chains from one sample, sequenced in a study of T cell repertoires in cytomegalovirus infection. TCRdb re-analysed the reads in MiXCR, keeping a single row per CDR3 protein. In the table there are some 940,000 distinct CDR3 sequences, about a third of which are singletons. The antigens these receptors bind are not known. Source: cultured CD8+ T cells from PBMCs, taken from culture after CMV antigen stimulation. The receptors shown here come from a human donor in good health (CMV status not recorded). Some clones in this sample may be carry-over from other donors' samples.

The chain uses TRBV25-1 and TRBJ1-4, with D maybe TRBD1 (6 bases). The CDR3 contains 14 residues. Trimming took off 4 bases at V and 4 bases at J, with 10 bases between the two ends. Germline V gene lookup returns CDR1 MGHDK and CDR2 SYGVNS. The CDR3 DNA reads TGTGCCAGCAGTGCGGACAGATTTAATGAAAAACTGTTTTTT. Protein product: CASSADRFNEKLFF.

In regard to this clonotype: A much larger clone lies a single base off, so this may be a read error. The chain joins TRBV6-6 to TRBJ1-5; D remains unclear. Germline V gene lookup returns CDR1 MNHNY and CDR2 SVGAGI (reference sequence). The CDR3 spans 16 residues. As DNA, the CDR3 is TGTGCCGGCAGTTACACTGACACGTATAGCAATCAGCCCCAGCATTTT. It translates to CAGSYTDTYSNQPQHF.

The chain is built from TRBV27 and TRBJ2-3; the D gene is possibly TRBD1 (5 bases). Trimming left V 2 bases short and J 0 bases short, with 9 bases between. The CDR3 consists of 15 residues. Per germline, CDR1 MNHEY and CDR2 SMNVEV (reference sequence). CDR3 nucleotide sequence: TGTGCCAGCAGTTTAATAAGGGGAAGCACAGATACGCAGTATTTT. This sequence encodes CASSLIRGSTDTQYF.

This clonotype was observed a few times. The chain joins TRBV4-1 to TRBJ2-1; D unclear. Germline CDR1 MGHRA, CDR2 YSYEKL. V lost 2 bases and J 7 bases, leaving 15 bases between the germline ends. The CDR3 contains 15 residues. The CDR3 loop reads CASSQLQTVDNEQFF. CDR3 bases: TGCGCCAGCAGCCAACTGCAAACTGTGGATAATGAGCAGTTCTTC.

In this sample, this clonotype turned up a few times. V is TRBV24-1 and J is TRBJ2-1; D is perhaps TRBD1 (6 bases). CDR3 size: 15 residues. CDR1 is KGHDR and CDR2 is SFDVKD in the germline V gene. V lost 3 bases and J 7 bases, leaving 15 bases between the germline ends. CDR3 amino acids: CATSDRRTAKNEQFF. In DNA, the CDR3 is TGTGCCACCAGTGATCGGCGGACAGCCAAGAATGAGCAGTTCTTC.

The V and J genes are TRBV2 and TRBJ2-4; unclear D gene. Germline V CDR1 and CDR2: SNHLY, FYNNEI. This CDR3 is 15 amino acids long. Between the trimmed V and J ends, which lost 3 bases and 0 bases, there was a span of 9 bases. CDR3 loop: CASSENRRAKNIQYF. The CDR3 DNA reads TGTGCCAGCAGTGAGAACCGGAGAGCCAAAAACATTCAGTACTTC.

This chain connects TRBV7-3 to TRBJ2-2; D gene ambiguous. The germline V and J ends were trimmed by 3 bases and 5 bases, with 7 bases remaining between them. Per the germline V gene, CDR1 is SGHTA and CDR2 is FQGTGA. The CDR3 is 13 residues long. The CDR3 spells CASSFHNTGELFF. CDR3 nucleotide sequence: TGTGCCAGCAGCTTTCATAATACCGGGGAGCTGTTTTTT.

This clonotype was detected only a few times. J is TRBJ2-3 and V is TRBV6-2 or TRBV6-3; the D gene is possibly TRBD2 (5 bases). The length of the CDR3 is 15 residues. CDR1 is MNHEY and CDR2 is SVGEGT in the germline V gene. Trimming left V 2 bases short and J 4 bases short, with 13 bases between. The CDR3 DNA reads TGTGCCAGCAGTTACGACACGGACTGGGCAGATACGCAGTATTTT. Translated, it gives CASSYDTDWADTQYF.

This sequence joins TRBV6-2 or TRBV6-3 and TRBJ2-7; TRBD1 matches 11 bases. From germline, CDR1 is MNHEY and CDR2 SVGEGT. J lost 3 bases, V lost 5 bases, and 12 bases had no gene match. The CDR3 covers 17 residues. The CDR3, as DNA: TGTGCCAGCAGTACAAACTTCCTCGGGACAGGGGGCTACGAGCAGTACTTC. This encodes CASSTNFLGTGGYEQYF.

This clonotype was seen ten or more times. The chain carries TRBV7-2 and TRBJ2-3, with TRBD1 matching over 8 bases. The junction had 10 bases not matched to a gene; V was cut back by 2 bases and J by 0 bases. CDR1 is SGHTA, CDR2 FQGNSA, per germline. The CDR3 length is 18 residues. The CDR3 is CASSLYAGTGSSTDTQYF. The CDR3 region has the DNA TGTGCCAGCAGCTTATATGCCGGGACAGGCTCTAGCACAGATACGCAGTATTTT.

This clonotype was observed a handful of times. The chain couples TRBV27 to TRBJ1-2; 8 bases map to TRBD1. Losses at the gene ends were 0 bases for V and 2 bases for J; bases not matched to a gene: 2. In germline, CDR1 is MNHEY, CDR2 SMNVEV (reference sequence). The CDR3 runs to 15 residues. CDR3 residues: CASSLSAGGNYGYTF. The CDR3 coding sequence is TGTGCCAGCAGTTTATCGGCAGGGGGCAACTATGGCTACACCTTC.

Ten or more counts support this clonotype. The rearrangement uses TRBV7-6 and TRBJ2-1; 14 nucleotides line up with TRBD2. Trimming took 3 bases from V and 5 from J; bases not matched to a gene: 6. This CDR3 is built from 17 residues. CDR1 SGHVS and CDR2 FNYEAQ come from the germline V gene. Here the CDR3 DNA reads TGTGCCAGCAGCTTTTCCGGGACTAGCGGGGGAGACAATGAGCAGTTCTTC. It codes for CASSFSGTSGGDNEQFF.

In regard to this clonotype: A much larger clone lies one base from this, so it may be a read error. The chain couples TRBV12-3 or TRBV12-4 to TRBJ1-2; D is possibly TRBD1 (6 bases). The CDR3 runs 14 residues. The V end was cut by 8 bases, the J end by 7 bases, with 20 bases between. DNA for the CDR3: TGTGCCAGCGGGCGACAGGCAAAGGTCGGTGGCTACACCTTC. It is translated as CASGRQAKVGGYTF.

This clonotype was recorded a few times. The genes are TRBV2 and TRBJ1-5; 10 bases are a match to TRBD1. Germline-derived CDR1 and CDR2 are SNHLY and FYNNEI. With 6 bases clipped from V and 0 bases from J, the junction kept 5 bases outside the gene matches. This CDR3 has 16 residues. In DNA, the CDR3 is TGTGCCAGCAGAAGAGGGACAGGGGATAGCAATCAGCCCCAGCATTTT. This translates into CASRRGTGDSNQPQHF. The full variable domain, with the rest looked up from reference TRBV2 and TRBJ1-5, is EPEVTQTPSHQVTQMGQEVILRCVPISNHLYFYWYRQILGQKVEFLVSFYNNEISEKSEIFDDQFSVERPDGSNFTLKIRSTKLEDSAMYFCASRRGTGDSNQPQHFGDGTRLSIL.

This clonotype was seen ten or more times. V and J are TRBV7-6 and TRBJ2-2; no reliable D call. This CDR3 region has 14 residues. Germline CDR1 is SGHVS and CDR2 is FNYEAQ. The germline V and J ends were trimmed by 4 bases and 4 bases, with 10 bases remaining between them. The CDR3 protein is CASSYSPVTGELFF. The CDR3, as DNA: TGTGCCAGCAGCTACTCGCCTGTCACCGGGGAGCTGTTTTTT.

The rearrangement joins TRBV19 to TRBJ2-1; TRBD2 aligns across 15 bases. The length of the CDR3 is 17 residues. CDR1 and CDR2 from the germline V gene are LNHDA and SQIVND (reference sequence). The ends lost 3 bases at V and 3 bases at J; junction bases unmatched: 3. CDR3 region: CASSIGLAGGHYNEQFF. In nucleotides, the CDR3 is TGTGCCAGTAGTATCGGACTAGCGGGGGGGCACTACAATGAGCAGTTCTTC.

J is TRBJ1-3 and V is TRBV7-6; no reliable D call. This CDR3 is 15 amino acids long. V gave up 1 base and J gave up 3 bases, with 10 bases separating them. CDR1 SGHVS and CDR2 FNYEAQ come from the germline V gene. CDR3 nucleotide sequence: TGTGCCAGCAGCTTAGGATCCGGGATTGGAAACACCATATATTTT. Translated, it gives CASSLGSGIGNTIYF.

The chain is built from TRBV9 and TRBJ1-2; D may be TRBD1 (6 bases). CDR1 and CDR2 from the germline V gene are SGDLS and YYNGEE. V was cut by 2 bases and J by 2 bases, with 13 bases left in between. This CDR3 is 15 amino acids long. This CDR3 reads CASSVRGGSNYGYTF. CDR3 nucleotides: TGTGCCAGCAGCGTGCGCGGGGGCTCCAACTATGGCTACACCTTC.

The chain employs TRBV20-1 and TRBJ1-5, with D possibly being TRBD1 (5 bases). V was cut by 3 bases and J by 11 bases, with 23 bases left in between. Germline values: CDR1 DFQATT, CDR2 SNEGSKA (reference sequence). The CDR3 loop spans 15 amino acids. The CDR3 sequence: CSASYARDLKQSQHF. The CDR3 coding sequence is TGCAGTGCTAGTTATGCTCGGGACTTGAAGCAGTCCCAGCATTTT.

A few counts support this clonotype. J is TRBJ2-5 and V is TRBV6-5; perhaps D is TRBD1 or TRBD2 (5 bases each). The ends were cut back, 5 bases at V and 3 bases at J, with 10 bases in the middle. Germline assignment: CDR1 MNHEY and CDR2 SVGAGI. The CDR3 has 13 amino acids. The CDR3 bases are TGTGCCAGCAGTGGGGGATCGGAAGAGACCCAGTACTTC. As protein: CASSGGSEETQYF.

J is TRBJ2-7 and V is TRBV15; 7 nucleotides match TRBD1. Trimming removed 5 bases from V and 7 bases from J; junction bases left unmatched: 11. Germline V gives CDR1 LNHNV, CDR2 YYDKDF (reference sequence). The CDR3 spans 14 residues. The CDR3 here is CATSFRTGLREQYF. The CDR3 DNA reads as TGTGCCACCAGCTTTCGGACAGGATTGAGGGAGCAGTACTTC.

This clonotype was counted a few times. This sequence joins TRBV12-5 and TRBJ1-3; D perhaps matches TRBD1 (6 bases). Trimming pared 6 bases from V and 1 base from J, leaving 10 bases between. Germline CDR1 and CDR2: LGHNT and FRNRAP. CDR3 size: 14 residues. The CDR3 region has the DNA TGTGCTAGTGGCCTAGGGGGATCTGGAAACACCATATATTTT. Translating it yields CASGLGGSGNTIYF.

This chain connects TRBV28 to TRBJ2-1; 8 nucleotides line up with TRBD2. Germline loops: CDR1 MDHEN, CDR2 SYDVKM. This CDR3 spans 16 amino acids. Trimming at V came to 2 bases and at J to 0 bases, leaving 3 bases not matched to a gene. CDR3 nucleotide sequence: TGTGCCAGCAGTTTAGGCCGGGGGGGCTCCTACAATGAGCAGTTCTTC. This translates into CASSLGRGGSYNEQFF.

This clonotype has a handful of counts. The V call is TRBV29-1, the J call TRBJ2-6; no clear D gene. This CDR3 comprises 18 residues. The V gene lost 0 bases and the J gene lost 0 bases, with 15 bases spanning the gap. From germline, CDR1 is SQVTM and CDR2 ANQGSEA. The CDR3: CSVEDDSWTYSGANVLTF. Here the CDR3 DNA reads TGCAGCGTTGAAGACGACTCTTGGACGTACTCTGGGGCCAACGTCCTGACTTTC.

DNA of the CDR3: TGTGCCAGCAGTTATCCGGACAGAGGGGCTTTCTTT. This translates into CASSYPDRGAFF. The chain combines TRBV6-2 or TRBV6-3 with TRBJ1-1, with a possible D match to TRBD1 (6 bases). V lost 3 bases and J lost 11, with 13 bases in between. The CDR3 is 12 residues long. CDR1 is MNHEY, CDR2 SVGEGT, per germline.

The chain combines TRBV11-2 with TRBJ2-1, with TRBD2 identical over 9 bases. The CDR3 has 16 residues. Losses at the gene ends were 5 bases for V and 7 bases for J; bases not matched to a gene: 12. The germline CDR1 and CDR2 sequences are SGHAT and FQNNGV. The CDR3 DNA follows: TGTGCCAGCAGCACCGGGACTAGCAGGGGAGCTAATGAGCAGTTCTTC. Translating it yields CASSTGTSRGANEQFF.

V is TRBV6-5 and J is TRBJ1-6; a possible D gene is TRBD1 (5 bases). The CDR3 contains 19 residues. Trimming left V 6 bases short and J 0 bases short, with 21 bases between. CDR1 is MNHEY and CDR2 is SVGAGI in the germline V gene. The CDR3 loop is CASSQFGDALSSYNSPLHF. In DNA, the CDR3 is TGTGCCAGCAGCCAATTCGGGGACGCATTAAGCTCCTATAATTCACCCCTCCACTTT.

Points on this clonotype: The germline gene is not matched at one end of the junction; a read error may be the cause. The rearrangement uses TRBV24-1 and TRBJ2-1; 7 bases are shared with TRBD1. The CDR3 runs 16 residues. From germline, CDR1 is KGHDR and CDR2 SFDVKD. The CDR3 sequence is CVTSDPTTSGQDEQFF. The CDR3 region has the DNA TGTGTCACCAGTGACCCGACCACGTCCGGACAGGATGAGCAGTTCTTC.